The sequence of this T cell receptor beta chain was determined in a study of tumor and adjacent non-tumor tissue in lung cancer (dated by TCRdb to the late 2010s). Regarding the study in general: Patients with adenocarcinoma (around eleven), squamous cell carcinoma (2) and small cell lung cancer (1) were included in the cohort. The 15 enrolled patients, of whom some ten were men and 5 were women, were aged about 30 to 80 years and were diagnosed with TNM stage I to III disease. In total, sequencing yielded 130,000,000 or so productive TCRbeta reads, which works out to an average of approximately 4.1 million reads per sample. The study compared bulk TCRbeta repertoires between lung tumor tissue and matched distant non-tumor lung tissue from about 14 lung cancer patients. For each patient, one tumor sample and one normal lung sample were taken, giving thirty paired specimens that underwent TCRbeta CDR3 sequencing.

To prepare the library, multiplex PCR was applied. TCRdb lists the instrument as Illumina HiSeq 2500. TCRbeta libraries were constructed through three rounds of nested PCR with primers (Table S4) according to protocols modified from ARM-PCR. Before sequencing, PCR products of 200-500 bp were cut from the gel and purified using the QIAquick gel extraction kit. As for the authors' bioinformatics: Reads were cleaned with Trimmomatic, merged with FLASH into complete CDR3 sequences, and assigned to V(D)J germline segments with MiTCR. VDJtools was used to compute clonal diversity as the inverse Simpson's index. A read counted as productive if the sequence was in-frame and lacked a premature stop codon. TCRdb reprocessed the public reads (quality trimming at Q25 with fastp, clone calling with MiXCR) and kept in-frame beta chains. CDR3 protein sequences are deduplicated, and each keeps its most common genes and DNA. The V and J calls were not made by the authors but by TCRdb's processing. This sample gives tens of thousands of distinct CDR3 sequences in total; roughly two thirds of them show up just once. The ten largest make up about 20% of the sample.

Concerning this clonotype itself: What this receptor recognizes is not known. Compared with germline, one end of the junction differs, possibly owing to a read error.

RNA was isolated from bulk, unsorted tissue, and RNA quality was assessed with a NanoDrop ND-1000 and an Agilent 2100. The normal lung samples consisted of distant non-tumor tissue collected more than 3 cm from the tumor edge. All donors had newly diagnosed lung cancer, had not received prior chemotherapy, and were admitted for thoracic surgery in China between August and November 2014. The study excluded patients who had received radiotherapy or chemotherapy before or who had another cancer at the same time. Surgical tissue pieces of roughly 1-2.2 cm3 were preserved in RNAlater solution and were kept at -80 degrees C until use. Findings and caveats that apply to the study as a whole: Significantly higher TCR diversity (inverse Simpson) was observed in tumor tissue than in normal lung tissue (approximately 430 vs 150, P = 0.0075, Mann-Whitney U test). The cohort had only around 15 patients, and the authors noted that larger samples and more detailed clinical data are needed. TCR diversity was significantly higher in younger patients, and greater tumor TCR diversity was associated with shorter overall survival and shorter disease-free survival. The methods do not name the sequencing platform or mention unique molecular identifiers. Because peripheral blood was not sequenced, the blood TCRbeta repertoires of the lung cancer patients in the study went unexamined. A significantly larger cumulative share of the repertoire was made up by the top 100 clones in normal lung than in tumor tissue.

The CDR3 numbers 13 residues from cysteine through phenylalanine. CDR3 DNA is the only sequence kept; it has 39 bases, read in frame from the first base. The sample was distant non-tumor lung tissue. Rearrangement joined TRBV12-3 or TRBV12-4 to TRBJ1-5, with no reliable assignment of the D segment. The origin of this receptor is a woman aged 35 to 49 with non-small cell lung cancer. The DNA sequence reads TGTGCCAGCAGCGCACAGACCAATCAGCCACAGCATTTT. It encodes CASSAQTNQPQHF.